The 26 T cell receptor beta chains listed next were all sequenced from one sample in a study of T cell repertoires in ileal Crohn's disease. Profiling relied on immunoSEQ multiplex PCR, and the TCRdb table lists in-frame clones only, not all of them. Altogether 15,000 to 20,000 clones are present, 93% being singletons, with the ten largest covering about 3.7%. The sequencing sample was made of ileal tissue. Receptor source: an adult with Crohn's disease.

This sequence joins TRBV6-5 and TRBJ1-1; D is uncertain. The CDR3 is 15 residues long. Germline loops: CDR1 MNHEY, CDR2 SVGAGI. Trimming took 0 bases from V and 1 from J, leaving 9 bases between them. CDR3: CASSYSGQGNTEAFF. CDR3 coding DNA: TGTGCCAGCAGTTACTCGGGCCAAGGGAACACTGAAGCTTTCTTT.

The CDR3 sequence is CSVEPGVGVMNTEAFF. As DNA, the CDR3 is TGCAGCGTTGAACCGGGGGTGGGAGTAATGAACACTGAAGCTTTCTTT. The chain joins TRBV29-1 to TRBJ1-1; tentative D call: TRBD1 (5 bases). The V gene's germline CDR1 is SQVTM and CDR2 ANQGSEA. Trimming cost V 2 bases and J 0 bases, with 16 bases left between them. The CDR3 is 16 amino acids. The complete variable domain, with remaining parts taken from reference TRBV29-1 and TRBJ1-1, reads SAVISQKPSRDICQRGTSLTIQCQVDSQVTMMFWYRQQPGQSLTLIATANQGSEATYESGFVIDKFPISRPNLTFSTLTVSNMSPEDSSIYLCSVEPGVGVMNTEAFFGQGTRLTVV.

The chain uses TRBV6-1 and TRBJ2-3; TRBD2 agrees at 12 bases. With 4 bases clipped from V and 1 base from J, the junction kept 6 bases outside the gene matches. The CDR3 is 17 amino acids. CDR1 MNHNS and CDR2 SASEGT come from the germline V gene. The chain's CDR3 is CASSGFASGGGTDTQYF. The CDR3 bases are TGTGCCAGCAGTGGCTTTGCTAGCGGGGGGGGCACAGATACGCAGTATTTT.

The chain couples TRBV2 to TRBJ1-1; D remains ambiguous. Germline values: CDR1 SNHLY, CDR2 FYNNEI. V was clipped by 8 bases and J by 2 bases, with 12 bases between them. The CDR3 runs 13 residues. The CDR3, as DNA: TGTGCCAGCCTCTCAGGCAGAAACACTGAAGCTTTCTTT. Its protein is CASLSGRNTEAFF.

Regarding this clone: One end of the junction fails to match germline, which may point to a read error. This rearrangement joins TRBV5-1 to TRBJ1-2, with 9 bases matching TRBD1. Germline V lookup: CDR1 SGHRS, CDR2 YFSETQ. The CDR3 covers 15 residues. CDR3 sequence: CAGSPQAGQGTGYTF. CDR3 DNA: TGCGCCGGCAGCCCCCAGGCGGGACAGGGAACCGGCTACACCTTC.

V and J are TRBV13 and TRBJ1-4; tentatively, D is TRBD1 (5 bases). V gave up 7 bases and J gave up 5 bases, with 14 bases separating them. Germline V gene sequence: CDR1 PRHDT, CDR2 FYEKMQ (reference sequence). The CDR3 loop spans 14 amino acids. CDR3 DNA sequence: TGTGCCAGCACACCCCGGGGGAACAATGAAAAACTGTTTTTT. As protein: CASTPRGNNEKLFF.

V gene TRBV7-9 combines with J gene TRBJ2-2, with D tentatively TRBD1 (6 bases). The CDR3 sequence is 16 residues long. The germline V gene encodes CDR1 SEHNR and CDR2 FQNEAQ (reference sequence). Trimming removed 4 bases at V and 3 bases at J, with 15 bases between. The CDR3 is CASSSYRDSDTGELFF. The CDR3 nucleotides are TGTGCCAGCAGCTCCTACAGGGATTCGGACACCGGGGAGCTGTTTTTT. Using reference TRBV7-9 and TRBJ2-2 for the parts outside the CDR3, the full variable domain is DTGVSQNPRHKITKRGQNVTFRCDPISEHNRLYWYRQTLGQGPEFLTYFQNEAQLEKSRLLSDRFSAERPKGSFSTLEIQRTEQGDSAMYLCASSSYRDSDTGELFFGEGSRLTVL.

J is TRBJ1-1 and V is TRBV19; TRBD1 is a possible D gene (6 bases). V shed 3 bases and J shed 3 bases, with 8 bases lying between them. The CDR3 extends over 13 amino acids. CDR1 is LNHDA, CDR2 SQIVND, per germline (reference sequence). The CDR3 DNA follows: TGTGCCAGTAGTATGGGGGCCTACACTGAAGCTTTCTTT. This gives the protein CASSMGAYTEAFF.

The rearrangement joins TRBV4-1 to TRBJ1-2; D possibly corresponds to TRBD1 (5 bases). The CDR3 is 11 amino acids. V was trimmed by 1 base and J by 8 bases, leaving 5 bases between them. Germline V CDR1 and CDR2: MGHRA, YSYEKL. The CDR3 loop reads CASSQGQGYTF. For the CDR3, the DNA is TGCGCCAGCAGCCAAGGACAGGGCTACACCTTC.

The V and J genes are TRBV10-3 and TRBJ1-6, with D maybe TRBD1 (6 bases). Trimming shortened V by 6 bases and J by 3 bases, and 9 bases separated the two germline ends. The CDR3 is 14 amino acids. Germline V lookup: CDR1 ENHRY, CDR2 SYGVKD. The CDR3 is CAIRGQSYNSPLHF. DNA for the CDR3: TGTGCCATCAGAGGACAGAGCTATAATTCACCCCTCCACTTT.

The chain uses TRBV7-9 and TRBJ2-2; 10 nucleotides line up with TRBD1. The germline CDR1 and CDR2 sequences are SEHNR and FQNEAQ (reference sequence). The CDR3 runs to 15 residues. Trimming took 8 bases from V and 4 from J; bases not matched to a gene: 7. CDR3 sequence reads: CASLEGTGVTGELFF. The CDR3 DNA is TGTGCCAGCCTAGAAGGGACAGGGGTCACCGGGGAGCTGTTTTTT.

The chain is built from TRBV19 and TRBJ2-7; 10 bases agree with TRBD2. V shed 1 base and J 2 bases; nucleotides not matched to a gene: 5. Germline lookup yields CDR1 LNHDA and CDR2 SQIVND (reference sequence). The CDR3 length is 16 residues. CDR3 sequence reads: CASSIGASGGAYEQYF. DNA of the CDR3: TGTGCCAGTAGTATAGGGGCCAGCGGGGGGGCCTACGAGCAGTACTTC.

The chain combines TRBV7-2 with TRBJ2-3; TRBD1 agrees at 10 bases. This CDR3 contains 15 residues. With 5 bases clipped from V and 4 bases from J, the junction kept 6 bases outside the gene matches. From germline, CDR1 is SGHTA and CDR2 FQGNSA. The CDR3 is CASSQTGQGPDTQYF. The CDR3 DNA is TGTGCCAGCAGCCAAACGGGACAGGGGCCAGATACGCAGTATTTT.

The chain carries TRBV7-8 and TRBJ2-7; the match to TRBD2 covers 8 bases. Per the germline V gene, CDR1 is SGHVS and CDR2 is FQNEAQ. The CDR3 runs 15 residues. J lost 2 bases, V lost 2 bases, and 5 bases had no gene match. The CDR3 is CASSLPGLGAYEQYF. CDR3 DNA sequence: TGTGCCAGCAGCTTACCGGGACTAGGTGCCTACGAGCAGTACTTC.

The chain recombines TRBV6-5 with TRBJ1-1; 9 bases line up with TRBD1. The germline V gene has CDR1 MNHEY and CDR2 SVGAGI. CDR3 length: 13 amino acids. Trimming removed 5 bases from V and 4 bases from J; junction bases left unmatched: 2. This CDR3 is CASSIQGATEAFF. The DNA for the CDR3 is TGTGCCAGCAGTATACAGGGGGCCACTGAAGCTTTCTTT.

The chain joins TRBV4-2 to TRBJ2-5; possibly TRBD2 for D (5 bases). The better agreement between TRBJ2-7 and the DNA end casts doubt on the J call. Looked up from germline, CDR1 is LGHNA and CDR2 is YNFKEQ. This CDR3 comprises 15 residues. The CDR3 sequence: CASSPGLTSSYEQYF. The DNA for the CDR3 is TGTGCCAGCAGCCCCGGACTCACTAGCTCCTACGAGCAGTACTTC.

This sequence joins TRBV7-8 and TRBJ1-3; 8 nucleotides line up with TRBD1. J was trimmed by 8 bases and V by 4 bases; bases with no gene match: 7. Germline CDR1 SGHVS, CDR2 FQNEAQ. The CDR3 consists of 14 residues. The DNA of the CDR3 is TGTGCCAGCAGCTCAGACAGGGGCTTTGACACCATATATTTT. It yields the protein CASSSDRGFDTIYF.

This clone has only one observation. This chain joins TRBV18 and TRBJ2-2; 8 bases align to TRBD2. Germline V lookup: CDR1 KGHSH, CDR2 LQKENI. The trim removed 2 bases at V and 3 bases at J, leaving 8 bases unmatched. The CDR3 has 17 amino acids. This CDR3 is CASSPTLGGGHTGELFF. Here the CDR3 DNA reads TGTGCCAGCTCACCAACCCTCGGGGGGGGTCACACCGGGGAGCTGTTTTTT.

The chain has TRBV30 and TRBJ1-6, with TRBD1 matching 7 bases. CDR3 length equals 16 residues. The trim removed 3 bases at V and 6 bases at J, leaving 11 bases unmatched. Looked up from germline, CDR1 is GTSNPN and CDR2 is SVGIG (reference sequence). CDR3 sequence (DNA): TGTGCCTGGAGACGCTTGGCTACAGGGGCTAATTCACCCCTCCACTTT. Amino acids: CAWRRLATGANSPLHF.

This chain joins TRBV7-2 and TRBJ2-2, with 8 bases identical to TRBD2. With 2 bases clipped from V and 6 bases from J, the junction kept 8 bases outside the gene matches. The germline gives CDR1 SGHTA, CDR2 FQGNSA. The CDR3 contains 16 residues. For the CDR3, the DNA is TGTGCCAGCAGCTTATTTATTAGCGGGGTTTCCGGGGAGCTGTTTTTT. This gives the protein CASSLFISGVSGELFF.

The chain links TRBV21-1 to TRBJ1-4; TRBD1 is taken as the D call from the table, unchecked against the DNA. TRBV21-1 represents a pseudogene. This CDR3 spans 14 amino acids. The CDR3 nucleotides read TGTGCCAGCAGCAAAGACAGGTCTAATGAAAAACTGTTTTTT. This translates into CASSKDRSNEKLFF.

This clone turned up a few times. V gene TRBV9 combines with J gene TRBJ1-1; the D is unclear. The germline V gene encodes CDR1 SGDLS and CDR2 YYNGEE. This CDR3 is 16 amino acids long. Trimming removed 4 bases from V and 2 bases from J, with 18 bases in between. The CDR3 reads CASSPWAGGPNTEAFF. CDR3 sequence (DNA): TGTGCCAGCAGCCCCTGGGCAGGAGGACCTAACACTGAAGCTTTCTTT.

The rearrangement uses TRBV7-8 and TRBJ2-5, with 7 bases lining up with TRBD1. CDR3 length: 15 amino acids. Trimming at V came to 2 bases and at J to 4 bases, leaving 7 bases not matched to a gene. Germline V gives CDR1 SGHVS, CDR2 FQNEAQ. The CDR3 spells CASSLTNRGLETQYF. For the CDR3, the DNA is TGTGCCAGCAGCTTAACAAACAGGGGATTAGAGACCCAGTACTTC.

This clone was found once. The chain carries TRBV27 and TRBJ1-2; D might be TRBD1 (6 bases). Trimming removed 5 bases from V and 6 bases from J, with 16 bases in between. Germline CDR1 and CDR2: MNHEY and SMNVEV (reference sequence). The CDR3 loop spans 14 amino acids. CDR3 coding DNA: TGTGCCAGCAGTACCCGGGTGGGGGCCGATGGCTACACCTTC. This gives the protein CASSTRVGADGYTF.

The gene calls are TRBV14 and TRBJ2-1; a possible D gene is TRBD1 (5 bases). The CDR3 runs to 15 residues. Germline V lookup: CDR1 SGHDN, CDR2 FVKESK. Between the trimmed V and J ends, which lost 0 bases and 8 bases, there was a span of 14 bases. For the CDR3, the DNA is TGTGCCAGCAGCCAAGATCGAAGGGGTGGAGATGAGCAGTTCTTC. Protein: CASSQDRRGGDEQFF.

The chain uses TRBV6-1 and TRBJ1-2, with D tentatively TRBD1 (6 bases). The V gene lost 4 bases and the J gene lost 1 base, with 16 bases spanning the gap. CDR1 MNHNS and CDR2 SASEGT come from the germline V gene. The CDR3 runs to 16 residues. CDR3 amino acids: CASSAPHRTVNYGYTF. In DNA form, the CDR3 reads TGTGCCAGCAGTGCCCCCCACCGGACAGTTAACTATGGCTACACCTTC.